These 25 T cell receptor beta chains came from one sample sequenced in a study of blood T cells in healthy people across ages. Alongside a J-beta primer mix, a sample-barcoded 5' primer served in a second PCR lasting about 7 to 12 cycles. TCRdb itself ran the 5' RACE reads through MiXCR, one entry per CDR3 protein. The repertoire has 1.5 million or so distinct CDR3 sequences, roughly 45% of them found once; the top ten carry 7% to 9%. Sequencing was carried out using blood. These receptors all stem from a woman aged 18-29 years in good health.

The chain combines TRBV24-1 with TRBJ2-1, with D uncertain. In germline, CDR1 is KGHDR, CDR2 SFDVKD. The CDR3 is 16 residues long. V lost 2 bases, J lost 0 bases, and 10 bases lay in between. The CDR3 sequence is CATSDSRASSYNEQFF. The CDR3 DNA reads TGTGCCACCAGTGATTCTAGGGCAAGCTCCTACAATGAGCAGTTCTTC.

The chain combines TRBV3-1 with TRBJ2-1; the D gene is possibly TRBD2 (6 bases). Germline values: CDR1 LGHDT, CDR2 YNNKEL (reference sequence). V lost 0 bases and J 5 bases, leaving 17 bases between the germline ends. The CDR3 consists of 17 residues. CDR3 sequence (DNA): TGTGCCAGCAGCCAAGACCCCGGGCGGCGGGGACACAATGAGCAGTTCTTC. Translation gives CASSQDPGRRGHNEQFF.

As regards this clonotype: At one of its ends the junction is not consistent with the germline gene, which may arise from a read error. The rearrangement joins TRBV4-2 to TRBJ2-3; possible D gene TRBD2, 6 bases. The germline V gene has CDR1 LGHNA and CDR2 YNFKEQ. This CDR3 contains 23 residues. CDR3 DNA: TGTGCCAACAGCCAAGAATTGGGACTTGTACAATGGCGCAGAGGATCCCGCACAGATACGCAGTATTTT. Protein: CANSQELGLVQWRRGSRTDTQYF.

The rearrangement links TRBV7-2 to TRBJ2-1; the D gene is possibly TRBD2 (6 bases). With 7 bases removed from V and 0 bases from J, the gap between germline ends came to 10 bases. The CDR3 has 14 residues. Germline loops: CDR1 SGHTA, CDR2 FQGNSA. Written as DNA, the CDR3 is TGTGCCAGCATGGGGGGAAGCTCCTACAATGAGCAGTTCTTC. The encoded protein is CASMGGSSYNEQFF.

The chain links TRBV7-2 to TRBJ1-6; no firm D call. Looked up from germline, CDR1 is SGHTA and CDR2 is FQGNSA. With 1 base removed from V and 2 bases from J, the gap between germline ends came to 9 bases. This CDR3 is 16 amino acids long. The CDR3 nucleotides are TGTGCCAGCAGCTTAGAAGCCAGCCCCTATAATTCACCCCTCCACTTT. Translated, it gives CASSLEASPYNSPLHF.

The chain recombines TRBV7-6 with TRBJ2-5; 14 bases match TRBD2. CDR1 and CDR2 from the germline V gene are SGHVS and FNYEAQ. The CDR3 loop spans 17 amino acids. The V segment lost 4 bases and the J segment 1 base; nucleotides outside the gene matches: 5. In nucleotides, the CDR3 is TGTGCCAGCAGCTCGATTGGACTAGCGGGGGGCCAAGAGACCCAGTACTTC. The encoded protein is CASSSIGLAGGQETQYF.

This chain uses TRBV9 with TRBJ2-1, with 10 nucleotides matching TRBD2. Germline assignment: CDR1 SGDLS and CDR2 YYNGEE. This CDR3 is built from 17 residues. The trim removed 6 bases at V and 13 bases at J, leaving 22 bases unmatched. The CDR3 DNA follows: TGTGCCAGCAACACCCGGGGGCTAGCGGGGGCGCAAGAGACCCAGTTCTTC. Its protein is CASNTRGLAGAQETQFF.

This clonotype showed up just a few times. J is TRBJ2-2 and V is TRBV20-1; D possibly corresponds to TRBD2 (6 bases). V shed 6 bases and J shed 6 bases, with 14 bases lying between them. Germline V lookup: CDR1 DFQATT, CDR2 SNEGSKA (reference sequence). The CDR3 extends over 13 amino acids. The CDR3 is CSATLASPGELFF. CDR3 sequence (DNA): TGCAGTGCCACACTAGCCTCCCCCGGGGAGCTGTTTTTT.

The chain has TRBV5-1 and TRBJ2-7; 9 nucleotides match TRBD2. The CDR3 sequence is 16 residues long. The germline CDR1 and CDR2 sequences are SGHRS and YFSETQ. The V gene end was trimmed by 2 bases and the J gene end by 2 bases; junction bases not matched to a gene: 8. CDR3 coding DNA: TGCGCCAGCAGCTTATCTAGCGGGAACGTACCCTACGAGCAGTACTTC. Protein product: CASSLSSGNVPYEQYF.

The chain couples TRBV10-3 to TRBJ2-5; D possibly matches TRBD1 or TRBD2 (5 bases each). The CDR3 is 14 residues long. The germline V and J ends were trimmed by 4 bases and 1 base, with 10 bases remaining between them. Looked up from germline, CDR1 is ENHRY and CDR2 is SYGVKD. The CDR3 DNA reads as TGTGCCATCAGTGGCCCGGGGCCCCAAGAGACCCAGTACTTC. It encodes CAISGPGPQETQYF.

This clonotype has only a few counts. The chain links TRBV5-1 to TRBJ2-6; D gene unclear. CDR3 length: 14 amino acids. In germline, CDR1 is SGHRS, CDR2 YFSETQ. The V end was cut by 5 bases, the J end by 0 bases, with 6 bases between. The CDR3 region has the DNA TGCGCCAGCAGGCGTGACTCTGGGGCCAACGTCCTGACTTTC. Its translation: CASRRDSGANVLTF.

The chain links TRBV5-1 to TRBJ2-7; tentatively, D is TRBD1 (6 bases). V shed 4 bases and J shed 6 bases, with 14 bases lying between them. The CDR3 runs to 13 residues. Germline-derived CDR1 and CDR2 are SGHRS and YFSETQ. The CDR3 DNA is TGCGCCAGCAGCCCAAACAGGGAAGGCGAGCAGTACTTC. Its protein product is CASSPNREGEQYF.

J is TRBJ2-7 and V is TRBV7-9; D call uncertain. V shed 8 bases and J shed 3 bases, with 8 bases lying between them. Germline values: CDR1 SEHNR, CDR2 FQNEAQ (reference sequence). The CDR3 runs 11 residues. The CDR3 DNA reads TGTGCCAGCGGTGTGGTCTACGAGCAGTACTTC. Translated, it gives CASGVVYEQYF.

This clonotype was counted a few times. The V and J genes are TRBV6-1 and TRBJ1-6; 8 bases map to TRBD1. The CDR3 length is 15 residues. Germline lookup yields CDR1 MNHNS and CDR2 SASEGT. The trim removed 2 bases at V and 7 bases at J, leaving 4 bases unmatched. CDR3 sequence (DNA): TGTGCCAGCAGTGAATTGACAGGGGACAATTCACCCCTCCACTTT. It yields the protein CASSELTGDNSPLHF.

This clonotype has ten or more counts. The rearrangement joins TRBV19 to TRBJ2-1; D unresolved. V lost 5 bases to trimming and J lost 6 bases, with 8 bases between them. CDR1 LNHDA and CDR2 SQIVND come from the germline V gene (reference sequence). CDR3 length: 12 residues. The CDR3 sequence is CASSGGFNEQFF. In nucleotides, the CDR3 is TGTGCCAGTAGTGGCGGCTTCAATGAGCAGTTCTTC.

The V and J genes are TRBV12-3 or TRBV12-4 and TRBJ2-3; no clear D. This CDR3 region has 12 residues. The germline V and J ends were trimmed by 6 bases and 14 bases, with 18 bases remaining between them. The CDR3 nucleotides are TGTGCCAGCAGGCTGACTCCCGATACCTCGTATTTT. Amino acids: CASRLTPDTSYF.

DNA of the CDR3: TGTGCCAGCAGTCCCGCCGGGACAGCCAAAGTCCATCAGCCCCAGCATTTT. Protein sequence: CASSPAGTAKVHQPQHF. This chain uses TRBV12-3 or TRBV12-4 with TRBJ1-5, with 7 bases identical to TRBD1. The trim removed 5 bases at V and 5 bases at J, leaving 15 bases unmatched. The CDR3 length is 17 residues.

This clonotype has a count of ten or more. The chain carries TRBV5-1 and TRBJ2-3; maybe TRBD2 (6 bases). Between the trimmed V and J ends, which lost 4 bases and 0 bases, there was a span of 15 bases. Germline assignment: CDR1 SGHRS and CDR2 YFSETQ. The CDR3 length is 16 residues. CDR3 amino acids: CASSPTQSGSTDTQYF. The CDR3 region has the DNA TGCGCCAGCAGCCCCACCCAGAGCGGGAGCACAGATACGCAGTATTTT.

CDR3 region: CASSHRGETNEKLFF. CDR3 coding DNA: TGTGCCAGCAGTCACAGGGGGGAAACTAATGAAAAACTGTTTTTT. The chain couples TRBV12-3 or TRBV12-4 to TRBJ1-4; TRBD1 agrees at 8 bases. There are 15 residues in the CDR3. V was pared by 5 bases and J by 1 base, with 3 bases of the junction left unmatched.

This clonotype was counted at least ten times. The chain is built from TRBV12-3 or TRBV12-4 and TRBJ1-1; D is undetermined. This CDR3 is built from 13 residues. V was pared by 1 base and J by 5 bases, with 8 bases between. The DNA of the CDR3 is TGTGCCAGCAGTTTAGGGGGAAAAACTGAAGCTTTCTTT. It translates to CASSLGGKTEAFF.

Concerning this clonotype itself: Just one base apart from a much larger clone, this may be a read error. The gene calls are TRBV29-1 and TRBJ2-1; D is unclear. Trimming stripped 6 bases from V and 4 bases from J, with 10 bases between. CDR1 and CDR2 (germline): SQVTM, ANQGSEA. The CDR3 runs 12 residues. In nucleotides, the CDR3 is TGCAGCGTACTAACGCAGTACAATGAGCAGTTCTTC. Amino acids: CSVLTQYNEQFF.

This chain links TRBV5-1 with TRBJ1-1; 9 bases are a match to TRBD1. V shed 4 bases, J shed 1 base, and the junction held 14 bases outside the gene matches. CDR1 is SGHRS and CDR2 is YFSETQ in the germline V gene. The CDR3 has 18 residues. The CDR3 here is CASSLRDRDFVTNTEAFF. The CDR3 DNA reads as TGCGCCAGCAGCCTACGGGACAGGGACTTTGTTACGAACACTGAAGCTTTCTTT.

V gene TRBV7-9 combines with J gene TRBJ2-3, with 8 bases aligning to TRBD2. The CDR3 contains 16 residues. Germline CDR1 and CDR2: SEHNR and FQNEAQ (reference sequence). Trimming cost V 2 bases and J 9 bases; bases outside gene matches: 13. The chain's CDR3 is CASSLNAGLERGTQYF. The CDR3 nucleotides read TGTGCCAGCAGCTTAAATGCGGGACTAGAAAGAGGCACGCAGTATTTT.

This clonotype was seen a few times. The chain couples TRBV11-2 to TRBJ2-1, with D tentatively TRBD2 (6 bases). V was cut by 5 bases and J by 9 bases, with 11 bases left in between. The germline gives CDR1 SGHAT, CDR2 FQNNGV. CDR3 size: 12 residues. DNA of the CDR3: TGTGCCAGCAGCATGCTAGCGTCTGAGCAGTTCTTC. Translated, it gives CASSMLASEQFF.

V gene TRBV4-1 combines with J gene TRBJ2-1; 10 bases fit TRBD2. The ends lost 2 bases at V and 15 bases at J; junction bases unmatched: 16. CDR1 and CDR2 (germline): MGHRA, YSYEKL. CDR3 size: 16 residues. CDR3 sequence (DNA): TGCGCCAGCAGCCAATCCGAGACTAGCGGGTTTAGGGTAGGGTTCTTC. Its protein product is CASSQSETSGFRVGFF.